This T cell receptor beta chain was sequenced during a study of blood T cell repertoires in COVID-19. Study information: COVID-19 samples collected from the United States, Italy and Spain covered acute and convalescent phases. Sample material is recorded as cDNA or gDNA derived from T cells, B-cell-depleted T cells, or PBMCs.

The count of this clone is one. Germline lookup yields CDR1 MNHNS and CDR2 SASEGT. CDR3 size: 16 residues. The germline V and J ends were trimmed by 4 bases and 0 bases, with 16 bases remaining between them. Study processing details: Using reference gene primer amplification, nucleated cell counts were estimated. Libraries were prepared by immunoSEQ multiplex PCR; TCRdb keeps only in-frame clonotypes and omits some of them. V and J calls and clone size follow that table, whereas D and trimming were derived from the DNA. The sample lists tens of thousands of clones, about 86% occurring once. This clonotype was obtained from a human donor with acute or convalescent COVID-19. The donor label of this sample is uncertain. The chain links TRBV6-1 to TRBJ2-7, with a weak D call TRBD1 (6 bases). Sequencing was carried out using peripheral blood. CDR3 nucleotides: TGTGCCAGCAGTGCTCAACTACAGGGTGGCTCCTACGAGCAGTACTTC. Its translation: CASSAQLQGGSYEQYF.